The 11 T cell receptor beta chains reported below all come from one sample, sequenced in a study of CD8 T cells in Susac syndrome. Random hexamers were used to reverse transcribe an amount of roughly 0.45 to 1 ug RNA. MiXCR, run by TCRdb on the immunoSEQ multiplex PCR reads, gives a single entry per CDR3 protein. The sample lists roughly 200,000 distinct CDR3 sequences, approximately 94% seen once, with about 0.093% in the top ten. The sequenced material came from CD4+ T cells from PBMCs. These receptors originate from a human donor with multiple sclerosis.

The rearrangement uses TRBV3-1 and TRBJ2-7; D call uncertain. The V and J ends lost 0 bases and 7 bases respectively, with 13 bases between them. The CDR3 contains 14 residues. Germline assignment: CDR1 LGHDT and CDR2 YNNKEL (reference sequence). The CDR3 DNA follows: TGTGCCAGCAGCCAAGAAGTGCCCTCCGGGGAGCAGTACTTC. The encoded protein is CASSQEVPSGEQYF.

The chain joins TRBV27 to TRBJ2-7; unclear D gene. CDR3 length equals 11 residues. CDR1 MNHEY and CDR2 SMNVEV come from the germline V gene (reference sequence). Trimming left V 10 bases short and J 5 bases short, with 12 bases between. The CDR3 sequence: CATYRAHEQYF. In nucleotides, the CDR3 is TGTGCCACCTATCGAGCCCACGAGCAGTACTTC.

This chain links TRBV6-5 with TRBJ2-1; 10 bases are a match to TRBD2. Unmatched junction bases numbered 8, after V lost 0 bases and J lost 15 bases. The CDR3 runs to 14 residues. Germline V CDR1 and CDR2: MNHEY, SVGAGI. The CDR3 is CASSYSSSGGPPFF. The CDR3 region has the DNA TGTGCCAGCAGTTACTCGAGTAGCGGGGGGCCCCCGTTCTTC.

The chain joins TRBV30 to TRBJ1-5; TRBD1 agrees at 8 bases. Losses at the gene ends were 3 bases for V and 0 bases for J; bases not matched to a gene: 16. This CDR3 is built from 19 residues. Germline assignment: CDR1 GTSNPN and CDR2 SVGIG (reference sequence). The CDR3 reads CAWSAKMDRARYSNQPQHF. In DNA form, the CDR3 reads TGTGCCTGGAGCGCGAAAATGGACAGGGCAAGATATAGCAATCAGCCCCAGCATTTT.

The rearrangement uses TRBV30 and TRBJ1-1; TRBD1 agrees at 9 bases. The CDR3 spans 13 residues. Germline trimming cut 4 bases from V and 5 bases from J; bases unmatched to any gene: 5. Germline values: CDR1 GTSNPN, CDR2 SVGIG (reference sequence). CDR3 in amino acids: CAWNRGLRTEAFF. CDR3 coding DNA: TGTGCCTGGAACAGGGGGCTACGGACTGAAGCTTTCTTT.

The chain is built from TRBV7-2 and TRBJ1-1, with D unresolved. This CDR3 is 13 amino acids long. Trimming took off 4 bases at V and 0 bases at J, with 6 bases between the two ends. The germline V gene has CDR1 SGHTA and CDR2 FQGNSA. Written as DNA, the CDR3 is TGTGCCAGCAGCTATCAACTGAACACTGAAGCTTTCTTT. The encoded protein is CASSYQLNTEAFF.

The rearrangement links TRBV30 to TRBJ2-3; 15 nucleotides align to TRBD2. CDR3 length: 18 residues. The J segment lost 0 bases and the V segment lost 4 bases, leaving 8 bases of the junction unmatched. Germline V gives CDR1 GTSNPN, CDR2 SVGIG (reference sequence). CDR3 residues: CAWMGLAGGYTSTDTQYF. The CDR3 bases are TGTGCCTGGATGGGACTAGCGGGGGGATACACCAGCACAGATACGCAGTATTTT.

This clonotype was found a few times. This chain joins TRBV5-6 and TRBJ1-1; unclear D gene. Germline CDR1 and CDR2: SGHDT and YYEEEE. V lost 4 bases and J lost 1, with 8 bases in between. This CDR3 comprises 13 residues. As DNA, the CDR3 is TGTGCCAGCAGCCGTTCGACGAACACTGAAGCTTTCTTT. This gives the protein CASSRSTNTEAFF.

V usage is TRBV5-1 and J usage is TRBJ2-3, with 10 bases lining up with TRBD2. J lost 2 bases, V lost 4 bases, and 7 bases had no gene match. This CDR3 has 16 amino acids. The germline V gene has CDR1 SGHRS and CDR2 YFSETQ. The CDR3 loop is CASSISGGAFTDTQYF. The CDR3 region has the DNA TGCGCCAGCAGCATAAGCGGGGGGGCCTTCACAGATACGCAGTATTTT.

The rearrangement links TRBV29-1 to TRBJ1-5, with a possible D match to TRBD1 (5 bases). The germline CDR1 and CDR2 sequences are SQVTM and ANQGSEA. The germline V and J ends were trimmed by 4 bases and 5 bases, with 15 bases remaining between them. The CDR3 is made up of 14 amino acids. The CDR3 protein is CSVGAGGFDQPQHF. As DNA, the CDR3 is TGCAGCGTTGGGGCGGGGGGGTTTGATCAGCCCCAGCATTTT.

The chain has TRBV30 and TRBJ2-3; D assignment may be TRBD1 or TRBD2 (5 bases each). The CDR3 loop spans 12 amino acids. Deletions cut 0 bases from V and 4 bases from J, with 5 bases between. Germline V gives CDR1 GTSNPN, CDR2 SVGIG (reference sequence). The CDR3 here is CAWSVGADTQYF. As DNA, the CDR3 is TGTGCCTGGAGTGTGGGGGCAGATACGCAGTATTTT.